These 6 T cell receptor beta chains share one sample of origin, sequenced in a study of blood T cell repertoires in COVID-19. Sequencing used immunoSEQ multiplex PCR; TCRdb keeps in-frame clones, though not all of them. This sample has about 220,000 clones, with 80% to 90% found just once. Sequenced material: peripheral blood. All receptors derive from a woman in her sixties or seventies with acute or convalescent COVID-19.

V gene TRBV24-1 combines with J gene TRBJ2-7, with 7 nucleotides matching TRBD2. With V trimmed by 3 bases and J by 2 bases, 6 bases remained unmatched. The CDR3 runs 15 residues. The germline CDR1 and CDR2 sequences are KGHDR and SFDVKD. The CDR3 sequence: CATSDTSAGTYEQYF. DNA of the CDR3: TGTGCCACCAGTGATACTAGCGCCGGAACCTACGAGCAGTACTTC.

The chain is built from TRBV7-2 and TRBJ1-2, with a tentative D call TRBD1 (5 bases). V dropped 3 bases and J dropped 8 bases, with 16 bases sitting between them. The CDR3 sequence is 14 residues long. Germline V lookup: CDR1 SGHTA, CDR2 FQGNSA. This CDR3 reads CASSLGQGLRGYTF. Here the CDR3 DNA reads TGTGCCAGCAGCTTGGGGCAGGGTCTAAGAGGCTACACCTTC.

The table lists this clone with a count of one. The chain carries TRBV14 and TRBJ1-1; D unresolved. The V end lost 4 bases, the J end lost 5 bases, and 14 bases lay between the germline ends. The germline gives CDR1 SGHDN, CDR2 FVKESK. The CDR3 totals 14 residues. The CDR3 region is CASSLTLPGTEAFF. In nucleotides, the CDR3 is TGTGCCAGCAGCCTGACACTACCGGGGACTGAAGCTTTCTTT.

V gene TRBV7-8 combines with J gene TRBJ1-5; 9 bases match TRBD1. Trimming cost V 2 bases and J 3 bases; bases outside gene matches: 14. The CDR3 spans 19 residues. Germline V lookup: CDR1 SGHVS, CDR2 FQNEAQ. CDR3 region: CASSLLQGARRGNNQPQHF. Here the CDR3 DNA reads TGTGCCAGCAGCTTATTACAGGGGGCCCGGAGAGGTAACAATCAGCCCCAGCATTTT. The variable domain in full, with the rest retrieved from reference TRBV7-8 and TRBJ1-5, is GAGVSQSPRYKVAKRGQDVALRCDPISGHVSLFWYQQALGQGPEFLTYFQNEAQLDKSGLPSDRFFAERPEGSVSTLKIQRTQQEDSAVYLCASSLLQGARRGNNQPQHFGDGTRLSIL.

The chain employs TRBV2 and TRBJ1-5, with 7 positions matching TRBD1. Looked up from germline, CDR1 is SNHLY and CDR2 is FYNNEI. The CDR3 loop spans 14 amino acids. Trimming at V came to 6 bases and at J to 4 bases, leaving 6 bases not matched to a gene. The DNA of the CDR3 is TGTGCCAGCAGCCGCCAGGGGGATAATCAGCCCCAGCATTTT. It codes for CASSRQGDNQPQHF.

The genes are TRBV24-1 and TRBJ1-2, with D maybe TRBD1 (5 bases). This CDR3 has 16 amino acids. CDR1 KGHDR and CDR2 SFDVKD come from the germline V gene. The V gene lost 1 base and the J gene lost 3 bases, with 14 bases spanning the gap. CDR3 loop: CATSDLGRGMYYGYTF. In DNA form, the CDR3 reads TGTGCCACCAGTGATTTAGGGAGGGGTATGTACTATGGCTACACCTTC.